This is a list of T cell receptor beta chains from one sample in a study of T cell responses to AZD1222 COVID-19 vaccine. Generated by immunoSEQ multiplex PCR, the TCRdb table keeps only in-frame clones and is missing some. Of 180,000 or so clones in the sample, 94% were seen once. This sample comprised peripheral blood, obtained on day 0 of AZD1222 vaccination. These receptors all stem from an adult in good health. Each CDR3 is given with its conserved first and last residue. D genes are given only for firm matches. Clone size appears in some rows only: once, few, many, or a class for an expanded clone.

size	D	V	J	DNA	CDR3
once	-	TRBV3-1/TRBV3-2	TRBJ1-1	TGTGCCAGCAGCCAAGCGGTAAGAACTCTGAACACTGAAGCTTTCTTT	CASSQAVRTLNTEAFF
-	TRBD1	TRBV30	TRBJ1-1	TGTGCCTGGAGTTCGGGACAGGGCCCTGAAGCTTTCTTT	CAWSSGQGPEAFF
-	-	TRBV6-5	TRBJ2-2	TGTGCCAGCAGACCACCGGGACTTGACACCGGGGAGCTGTTTTTT	CASRPPGLDTGELFF
-	-	TRBV3-1/TRBV3-2	TRBJ2-2	TGTGCCAGCCGAGGGACGTCAGGTGCCGGGGAGCTGTTTTTT	CASRGTSGAGELFF
-	-	TRBV7-8	TRBJ1-3	TGTGCCAGCAGCTTAGAACGGTCGGGAAACACCATATATTTT	CASSLERSGNTIYF
-	-	TRBV18	TRBJ2-4	TGTGCCAGCTCACCATACCTGAAACGGGACAAAAACATTCAGTACTTC	CASSPYLKRDKNIQYF
-	TRBD2	TRBV18	TRBJ2-3	TGTGCCAGCTCACCAACGCTAGCGGCAGATACGCAGTATTTT	CASSPTLAADTQYF
once	-	TRBV4-1	TRBJ1-2	TGCGCCAGCAGCCAAGTGGTTGTAGTAGGAGGCTACACCTTC	CASSQVVVVGGYTF
-	-	TRBV30	TRBJ2-2	TGTGCCTGGAGAAGGGGGATGGAGGCCGGGGAGCTGTTTTTT	CAWRRGMEAGELFF
-	-	TRBV30	TRBJ2-3	TGTGCCGCTCTAGGAGGGAGATCTAGCACAGATACGCAGTATTTT	CAALGGRSSTDTQYF
-	-	TRBV7-8	TRBJ2-7	TGTGCCAGCAGCCCTCTGGGACCCGACGAGCAGTACTTC	CASSPLGPDEQYF
-	-	TRBV3-1/TRBV3-2	TRBJ2-7	TGTGCCAGCAGCCAAGCAGGGGAATCCCACGAGCAGTACTTC	CASSQAGESHEQYF
few	TRBD1	TRBV6-5	TRBJ2-7	TGTGCCAGCAGAGGTTCAGGGGGCCACGAGCAGTACTTC	CASRGSGGHEQYF
-	-	TRBV14	TRBJ1-5	TGTGCCAGCAGCCGGAAGGACATTTCCCCCAGCCAGCCCCAGCATTTT	CASSRKDISPSQPQHF
few	-	TRBV6-1	TRBJ2-1	TGTGCCAGCAGTGAGCAGCACAATGAGCAGTTCTTC	CASSEQHNEQFF
-	TRBD2	TRBV6-2/TRBV6-3	TRBJ2-3	TGTGCCAGCAGTTATGGTAGCGGGGTTAGCACAGATACGCAGTATTTT	CASSYGSGVSTDTQYF
-	TRBD2	TRBV15	TRBJ2-7	TGTGCCACCTCACTAGCGGGAGTCCACGAGCAGTACTTC	CATSLAGVHEQYF
-	TRBD2	TRBV25-1	TRBJ2-1	TGTGCCAGCAGTGAATATTGGTCTAGCGGGCGGGGTAGTGAGCAGTTCTTC	CASSEYWSSGRGSEQFF
-	-	TRBV5-1	TRBJ1-3	TGCGCCAGCAGGCTTCAGGGATCTGGAAACACCATATATTTT	CASRLQGSGNTIYF
-	-	TRBV29-1	TRBJ1-2	TGCAGCGTTGAAGCCGGGGTCTTCTATGGCTACACCTTC	CSVEAGVFYGYTF
-	TRBD1	TRBV18	TRBJ1-2	TGTGCCAGCTCACCATCCGGACAGGGACTTTCTGGCTACACCTTC	CASSPSGQGLSGYTF
-	-	TRBV18	TRBJ1-5	TGTGCCAGCTCATCGTCTAGGGGTCAGCCCCAGCATTTT	CASSSSRGQPQHF
-	-	TRBV18	TRBJ1-2	TGTGCCAGCTCACCGGGACCTGGTAGCCGCTATGGCTACACCTTC	CASSPGPGSRYGYTF
-	-	TRBV7-9	TRBJ1-1	TGTGCCAGCAGCTCCCCTTATGAGAACACTGAAGCTTTCTTT	CASSSPYENTEAFF
-	TRBD1	TRBV4-1	TRBJ1-6	TGCGCCAGCGGACAGGGGCGGCACAGGGGGCTGGATAATTCACCCCTCCACTTT	CASGQGRHRGLDNSPLHF
-	-	TRBV11-3	TRBJ2-2	TGTGCCAGCAGCCGCATAGGCCAGTCCGAGAACACCGGGGAGCTGTTTTTT	CASSRIGQSENTGELFF
-	-	TRBV5-1	TRBJ1-1	TGCGCCAGCGGGCCAGGGGCTACGAACACTGAAGCTTTCTTT	CASGPGATNTEAFF
-	-	TRBV28	TRBJ1-4	TGTGCCAGTCAGGGCCCAGGGAGTGCAACTAATGAAAAACTGTTTTTT	CASQGPGSATNEKLFF
-	-	TRBV11-2	TRBJ2-1	TGTGCCAGCAGCTTAGATCGGCTAGCCTCCTGGAGTGAGCAGTTCTTC	CASSLDRLASWSEQFF
once	-	TRBV28	TRBJ1-3	TGTGCCAGCAGTTTAGGGACCCGAAACACCATATATTTT	CASSLGTRNTIYF
-	-	TRBV19	TRBJ1-2	TGTGCCAGTAGTATAGATACAGGGACCGGCTACACCTTC	CASSIDTGTGYTF
-	TRBD2	TRBV5-4	TRBJ2-3	TGTGCCAGCAGCCCTAGACTAGCGGGAGCAGATACGCAGTATTTT	CASSPRLAGADTQYF
-	-	TRBV6-5	TRBJ2-5	TGTGCCAGCAGGGATATTGCAGCTGCCAGGGAGACCCAGTACTTC	CASRDIAAARETQYF
-	TRBD1	TRBV5-5	TRBJ2-7	TGTGCCAGCAGCTTGGCCACAGGGGGCCACCTAGAGGCCGCCTACGAGCAGTACTTC	CASSLATGGHLEAAYEQYF
-	-	TRBV28	TRBJ1-6	TGTGCCAGCAGTGGGGAGACAGATAATTCACCCCTCCACTTT	CASSGETDNSPLHF
-	-	TRBV2	TRBJ1-6	TGTGCCACCACTGGGGGGGGTTCACCCCTCCACTTT	CATTGGGSPLHF
-	-	TRBV28	TRBJ1-5	TGTGCCAGCAGTTTACCTCCAGGGGTGGGGCAGCCCCAGCATTTT	CASSLPPGVGQPQHF
-	TRBD2	TRBV7-9	TRBJ2-5	TGTGCCAGCAGCTTAGGCGGGGGGCCGGAGACCCAGTACTTC	CASSLGGGPETQYF
once	-	TRBV7-2	TRBJ1-6	TGTGCCAGCAGCCCGGACAGTGGATCGGGTTCCCTCCACTTT	CASSPDSGSGSLHF
-	TRBD2	TRBV9	TRBJ2-1	TGTGCCAGCAGCGGCGGGACTAGCGGGGCTCATGAGCAGTTCTTC	CASSGGTSGAHEQFF
-	-	TRBV4-1	TRBJ1-1	TGCGCCAGCAGCCAAGCCCCAAACAGGGTTGGGACTGAAGCTTTCTTT	CASSQAPNRVGTEAFF
-	TRBD1	TRBV6-5	TRBJ1-4	TGTGCCAGCAGACAGGGGGTTACTAATGAAAAACTGTTTTTT	CASRQGVTNEKLFF
-	-	TRBV5-1	TRBJ1-1	TGCGCCAGCAGCTTGGGGACAAATGCGAACACTGAAGCTTTCTTT	CASSLGTNANTEAFF
-	-	TRBV16	TRBJ1-2	TGTGCCAGCAGCCAATGGGGCGGCTATGGCTACACCTTC	CASSQWGGYGYTF
-	TRBD2	TRBV5-1	TRBJ2-7	TGCGCCAGCAGCCAAAATCCGGGACTAGCCTACGAGCAGTACTTC	CASSQNPGLAYEQYF
-	-	TRBV11-3	TRBJ2-1	TGTGCCAGCAGCTCCCCAGGGAATGAGCAGTTCTTC	CASSSPGNEQFF
-	-	TRBV6-5	TRBJ1-2	TGTGCCAGCAGTTACGGGGGTCCCTATGGCTACACCTTC	CASSYGGPYGYTF
once	-	TRBV19	TRBJ1-4	TGTGCCAGTAGTATTGCGATTGCAACTAATGAAAAACTGTTTTTT	CASSIAIATNEKLFF
-	-	TRBV5-1	TRBJ1-5	TGCGCCAGCAGCCCGGGCGCCCTTAGCAATCAGCCCCAGCATTTT	CASSPGALSNQPQHF
-	-	TRBV19	TRBJ1-2	TGTGCCAGTAATTTGAACACGGGCGGCTACACCTTC	CASNLNTGGYTF
-	-	TRBV13	TRBJ1-5	TGTGCCAGCAGCATCGGGGGGCAGGGTCAGCCCCAGCATTTT	CASSIGGQGQPQHF
-	TRBD1	TRBV5-8	TRBJ1-1	TGTGCCAGCAGCCTCGGACAGGGGAAGAACACTGAAGCTTTCTTT	CASSLGQGKNTEAFF
-	TRBD2	TRBV4-2	TRBJ2-5	TGTGCCAGCAGCCAAGGTTCTAGCGGGAGAGAGACCCAGTACTTC	CASSQGSSGRETQYF
-	-	TRBV6-5	TRBJ1-2	TGTGCCAGCAGTTATCTGACAGGCGGCTACACCTTC	CASSYLTGGYTF
-	TRBD2	TRBV9	TRBJ2-7	TGTGCCAGCAGCGTAGAAGCCAGCGGGGCCTACGAGCAGTACTTC	CASSVEASGAYEQYF
-	-	TRBV6-5	TRBJ2-2	TGTGCCAGCAGTTACTCGGGGAGGGGGGAGCTGTTTTTT	CASSYSGRGELFF
-	-	TRBV2	TRBJ2-3	TGTGCCAGCAGCCCCGCGCGTAGGTCGGCAACAGATACGCAGTATTTT	CASSPARRSATDTQYF
-	TRBD2	TRBV3-1/TRBV3-2	TRBJ2-2	TGTGCCAGCAGCCAAGAGGCGGGAGTTTATACCGGGGAGCTGTTTTTT	CASSQEAGVYTGELFF
-	-	TRBV7-9	TRBJ1-3	TGTGCCAGCAGCACCCTGGCGGATCCCTCTGGAAACACCATATATTTT	CASSTLADPSGNTIYF